A selection of T cell receptor beta chains follows, all from one sample in a study of cytomegalovirus exposure and HLA in healthy donors. Generated by immunoSEQ multiplex PCR, the TCRdb table keeps only in-frame clones and is missing some. The repertoire has about 150,000 clones, 70% to 90% of them found once; the top ten carry approximately 2.5%. Sample: PBMCs. The source is a man aged 25 to 40 in good health and CMV-seropositive. Each CDR3 is given without its conserved first and last residue. Fields, in order: V gene, J gene, CDR3 protein.

>TRBV11-3|TRBJ2-7
ASSSRGPEQY
>TRBV10-3|TRBJ2-3
AISEERGITDTQY
>TRBV7-9|TRBJ2-7
ASSLWGTSGYLSSYEQY
>TRBV13|TRBJ2-5
ASSLGLREALETQY
>TRBV4-2|TRBJ1-2
ASSQDRRFYGYT
>TRBV28|TRBJ2-1
ASSFGLAGNEQF
>TRBV5-4|TRBJ2-4
ASSQGQTRPKNIQY
>TRBV4-1|TRBJ1-4
ASSPGRGATNEKLF
>TRBV5-1|TRBJ1-5
ASSLDGNSNQPQH
>TRBV9|TRBJ1-2
ASSATGGAEETYGYT
>TRBV6-6|TRBJ2-1
ASSPGTSGAYNEQF
>TRBV7-2|TRBJ2-7
ASSLGAGSAGYEQH
>TRBV11-3|TRBJ1-2
ASSLGTATMDYT
>TRBV6-5|TRBJ1-2
ASSPQNYGYT
>TRBV4-1|TRBJ1-1
ASSQVRGDSRLPNTEAF
>TRBV27|TRBJ1-1
ASSYDRLNTEAF
>TRBV18|TRBJ1-1
ASSPSSGSGTEAF
>TRBV18|TRBJ2-6
ASSPGTGRSGANVLT
>TRBV28|TRBJ1-1
ASSRFRDIEAF
>TRBV7-9|TRBJ1-4
ASSPLDEKLF
>TRBV27|TRBJ2-1
ASSYRLEHEQF
>TRBV5-1|TRBJ2-3
ASSRRIAGGSTDTQY
>TRBV12-5|TRBJ2-1
ASGLRESYNEQF
>TRBV9|TRBJ2-1
ASSVGAGDNEQF
>TRBV29-1|TRBJ2-1
SVGGLREYVYNEQF
>TRBV5-1|TRBJ1-1
ASSRTVDSFEAF
>TRBV5-1|TRBJ1-1
ASSSGQDLLTNTEAF